The clone carrying this TCR beta chain was observed a handful of times. How the authors handled the data: From reference gene primer amplification, estimates of nucleated cell counts were derived. TCRdb's copy holds only in-frame clones and misses some; the assay was immunoSEQ multiplex PCR. That table furnishes V, J and clone size, whereas the DNA furnished D and trimming. The table shows under 200,000 clones, with 86% occurring only once. These data originate in a study of blood T cell repertoires in COVID-19. Study at large: The origin of the acute and convalescent COVID-19 samples was the United States, Italy and Spain. T cells, B-cell-depleted T cells, or PBMCs supplied cDNA or gDNA.

Germline V gives CDR1 LGHDT, CDR2 YNNKEL (reference sequence). The CDR3 covers 16 residues. V was pared by 5 bases and J by 1 base, with 4 bases of the junction left unmatched. The chain carries TRBV3-1 (or the pseudogene TRBV3-2) and TRBJ2-2, with 10 bases lining up with TRBD2. This TCR was sampled from a man aged 55 to 70 with acute or convalescent COVID-19. The specimen was peripheral blood. Written as DNA, the CDR3 is TGTGCCAGCAGCAGACGGACTAGCGGGAACACCGGGGAGCTGTTTTTT. This gives the protein CASSRRTSGNTGELFF.